The clone carrying this T cell receptor (beta chain) was observed once. Its antigen is not known. Germline lookup yields CDR1 MDHEN and CDR2 SYDVKM. The V gene lost 4 bases and the J gene lost 7 bases, with 10 bases spanning the gap. The CDR3 totals 12 residues. The source of the sample is a study of cytomegalovirus exposure and HLA in healthy donors. Study-level points and caveats: Most observed TCR sequences were rare, whereas some public TCRs were detected in many donors. Associated with cytomegalovirus, according to the listing, were approximately 160 TCR beta chains. According to a subsequent analysis, TCR clusters from the first cohort were inclined to appear together in the 120 validation repertoires.

The data were produced by immunoSEQ multiplex PCR, yet TCRdb's version contains in-frame clones alone and is incomplete. The table records about 220,000 clones, 75% to 95% of them present only once. The donors were part of the validation cohort, which consisted of some 120 subjects and was separate from the first cohort of about 720 subjects. The receptor comes from a woman between 18 and 29 years old in good health and CMV-seronegative. The sequencing sample was made of PBMCs. The J gene is TRBJ2-5, the V gene TRBV28; D uncertain. CDR3 loop: CASSSVSSTQYF. The CDR3 nucleotides are TGTGCCAGCAGTTCAGTTTCCTCGACCCAGTACTTC. The whole variable domain, remainder taken from reference TRBV28 and TRBJ2-5, is DVKVTQSSRYLVKRTGEKVFLECVQDMDHENMFWYRQDPGLGLRLIYFSYDVKMKEKGDIPEGYSVSREKKERFSLILESASTNQTSMYLCASSSVSSTQYFGPGTRLLVL.